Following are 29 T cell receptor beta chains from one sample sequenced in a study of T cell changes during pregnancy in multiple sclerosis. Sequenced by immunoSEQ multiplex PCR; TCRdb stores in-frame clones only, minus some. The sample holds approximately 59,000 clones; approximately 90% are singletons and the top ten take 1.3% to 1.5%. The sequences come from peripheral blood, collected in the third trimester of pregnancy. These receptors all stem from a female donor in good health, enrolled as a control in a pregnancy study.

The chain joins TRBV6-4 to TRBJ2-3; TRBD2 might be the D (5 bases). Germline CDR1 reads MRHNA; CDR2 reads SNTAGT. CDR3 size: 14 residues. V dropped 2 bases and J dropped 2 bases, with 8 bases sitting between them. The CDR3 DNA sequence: TGTGCCAGCAGTGACCGGGGAGACACAGATACGCAGTATTTT. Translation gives CASSDRGDTDTQYF.

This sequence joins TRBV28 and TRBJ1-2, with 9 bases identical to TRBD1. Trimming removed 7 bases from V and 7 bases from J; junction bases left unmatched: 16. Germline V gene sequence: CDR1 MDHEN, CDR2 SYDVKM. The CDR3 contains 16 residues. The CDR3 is CASTGDTGQGKGGYTF. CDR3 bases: TGTGCCAGCACCGGAGATACGGGACAGGGAAAGGGTGGCTACACCTTC.

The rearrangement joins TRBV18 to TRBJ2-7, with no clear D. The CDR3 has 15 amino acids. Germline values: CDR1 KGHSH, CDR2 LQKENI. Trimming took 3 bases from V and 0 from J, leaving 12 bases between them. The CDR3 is CASSPSTQPSYEQYF. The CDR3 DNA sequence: TGTGCCAGCTCACCCTCGACACAACCCTCCTACGAGCAGTACTTC.

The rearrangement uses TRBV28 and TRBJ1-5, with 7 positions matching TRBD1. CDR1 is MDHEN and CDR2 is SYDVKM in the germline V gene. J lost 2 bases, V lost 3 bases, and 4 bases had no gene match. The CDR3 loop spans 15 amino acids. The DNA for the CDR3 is TGTGCCAGCAGTTTTACAGGGGCGCGCAATCAGCCCCAGCATTTT. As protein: CASSFTGARNQPQHF.

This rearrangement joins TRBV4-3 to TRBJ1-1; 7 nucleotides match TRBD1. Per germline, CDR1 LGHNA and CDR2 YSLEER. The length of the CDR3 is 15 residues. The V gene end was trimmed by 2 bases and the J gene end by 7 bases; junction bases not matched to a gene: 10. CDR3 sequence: CASSQRQGVYGEAFF. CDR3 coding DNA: TGCGCCAGCAGCCAAAGACAGGGCGTCTATGGTGAAGCTTTCTTT.

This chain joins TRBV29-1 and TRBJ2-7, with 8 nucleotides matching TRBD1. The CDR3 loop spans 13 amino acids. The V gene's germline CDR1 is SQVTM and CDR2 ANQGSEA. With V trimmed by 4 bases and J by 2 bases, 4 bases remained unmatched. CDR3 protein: CSVARQGPYEQYF. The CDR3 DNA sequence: TGCAGCGTTGCCAGACAGGGGCCCTACGAGCAGTACTTC.

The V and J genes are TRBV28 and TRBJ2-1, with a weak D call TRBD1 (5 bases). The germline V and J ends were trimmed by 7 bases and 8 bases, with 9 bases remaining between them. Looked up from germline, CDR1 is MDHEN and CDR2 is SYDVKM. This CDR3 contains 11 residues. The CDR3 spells CASNQGHEQFF. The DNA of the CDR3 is TGTGCCAGCAACCAGGGTCATGAGCAGTTCTTC.

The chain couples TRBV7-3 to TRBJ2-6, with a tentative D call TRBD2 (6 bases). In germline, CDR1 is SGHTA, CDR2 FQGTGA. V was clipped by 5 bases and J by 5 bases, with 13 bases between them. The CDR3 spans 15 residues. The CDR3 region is CASSPGSPRANVLTF. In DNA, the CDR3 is TGTGCCAGCAGCCCCGGGAGTCCTAGGGCCAACGTCCTGACTTTC.

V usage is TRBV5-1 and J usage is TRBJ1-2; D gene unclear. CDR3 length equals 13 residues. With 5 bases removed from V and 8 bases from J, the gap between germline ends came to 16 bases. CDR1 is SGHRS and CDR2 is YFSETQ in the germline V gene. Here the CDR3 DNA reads TGCGCCAGCAGGCCCGCTGAGCGTGTGGGCTACACCTTC. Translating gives CASRPAERVGYTF.

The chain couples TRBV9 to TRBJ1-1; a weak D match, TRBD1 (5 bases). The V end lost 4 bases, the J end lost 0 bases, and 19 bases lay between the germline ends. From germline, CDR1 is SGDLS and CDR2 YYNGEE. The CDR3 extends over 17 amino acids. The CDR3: CASSPPGLGSLNTEAFF. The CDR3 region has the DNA TGTGCCAGCAGCCCGCCGGGACTCGGGTCCCTGAACACTGAAGCTTTCTTT.

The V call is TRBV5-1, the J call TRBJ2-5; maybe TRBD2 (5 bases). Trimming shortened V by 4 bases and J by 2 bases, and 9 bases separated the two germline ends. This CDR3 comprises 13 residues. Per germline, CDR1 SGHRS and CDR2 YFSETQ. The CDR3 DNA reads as TGCGCCAGCAGCCCCCCGGGACAAGAGACCCAGTACTTC. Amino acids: CASSPPGQETQYF.

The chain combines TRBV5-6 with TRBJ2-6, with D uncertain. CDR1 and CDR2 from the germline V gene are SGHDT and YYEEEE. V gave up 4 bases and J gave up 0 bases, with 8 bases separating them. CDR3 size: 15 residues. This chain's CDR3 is CASSLLDSGANVLTF. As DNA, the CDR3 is TGTGCCAGCAGCCTCCTAGACTCTGGGGCCAACGTCCTGACTTTC.

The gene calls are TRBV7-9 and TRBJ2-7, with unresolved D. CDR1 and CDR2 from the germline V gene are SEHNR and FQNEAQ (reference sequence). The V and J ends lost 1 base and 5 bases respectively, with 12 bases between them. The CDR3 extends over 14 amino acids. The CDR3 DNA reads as TGTGCCAGCAGCTTAGTCGTGAGGCCAGACGAGCAGTACTTC. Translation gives CASSLVVRPDEQYF.

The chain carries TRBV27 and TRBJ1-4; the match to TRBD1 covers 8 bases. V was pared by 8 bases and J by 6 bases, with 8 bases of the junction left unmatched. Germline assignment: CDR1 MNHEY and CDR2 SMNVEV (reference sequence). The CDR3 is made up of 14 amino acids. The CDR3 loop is CASGRGTGDEKLFF. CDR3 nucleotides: TGTGCCAGCGGGCGTGGGACAGGAGATGAAAAACTGTTTTTT.

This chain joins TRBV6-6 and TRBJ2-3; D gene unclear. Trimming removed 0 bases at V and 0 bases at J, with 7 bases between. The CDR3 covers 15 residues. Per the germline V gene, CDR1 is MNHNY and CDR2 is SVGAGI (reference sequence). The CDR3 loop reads CASSYSTRSTDTQYF. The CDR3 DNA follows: TGTGCCAGCAGTTACTCCACGCGGAGCACAGATACGCAGTATTTT.

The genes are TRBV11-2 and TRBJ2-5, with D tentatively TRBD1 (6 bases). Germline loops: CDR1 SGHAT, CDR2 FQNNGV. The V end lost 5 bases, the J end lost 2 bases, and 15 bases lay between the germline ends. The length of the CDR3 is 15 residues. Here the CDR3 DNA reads TGTGCCAGCAGCCCAAGAGATCAGGGGCAAGAGACCCAGTACTTC. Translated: CASSPRDQGQETQYF.

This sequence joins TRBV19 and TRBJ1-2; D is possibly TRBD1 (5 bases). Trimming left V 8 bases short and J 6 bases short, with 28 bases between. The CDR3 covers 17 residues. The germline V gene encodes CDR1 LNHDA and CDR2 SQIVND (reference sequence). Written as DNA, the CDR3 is TGTGCCAGTTACCCCTTGCGCGGAGGGGTAGGGGACCATGGCTACACCTTC. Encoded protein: CASYPLRGGVGDHGYTF.

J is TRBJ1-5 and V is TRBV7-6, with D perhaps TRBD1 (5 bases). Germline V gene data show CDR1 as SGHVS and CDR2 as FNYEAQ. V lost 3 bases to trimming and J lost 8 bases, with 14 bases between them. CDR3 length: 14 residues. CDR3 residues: CASSFRDGGEPQHF. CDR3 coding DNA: TGTGCCAGCAGCTTCCGGGACGGGGGGGAGCCCCAGCATTTT.

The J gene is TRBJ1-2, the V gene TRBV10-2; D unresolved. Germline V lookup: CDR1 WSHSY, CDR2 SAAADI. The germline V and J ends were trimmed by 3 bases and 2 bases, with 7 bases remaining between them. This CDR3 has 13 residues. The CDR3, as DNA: TGCGCCAGCAGTGAATTGAGCAACTATGGCTACACCTTC. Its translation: CASSELSNYGYTF.

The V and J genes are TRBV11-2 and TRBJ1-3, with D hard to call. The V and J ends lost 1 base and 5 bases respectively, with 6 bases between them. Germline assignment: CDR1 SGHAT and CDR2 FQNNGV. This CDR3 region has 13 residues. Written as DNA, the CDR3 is TGTGCCAGCAGCTTAGGGAGGAGAAACACCATATATTTT. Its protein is CASSLGRRNTIYF.

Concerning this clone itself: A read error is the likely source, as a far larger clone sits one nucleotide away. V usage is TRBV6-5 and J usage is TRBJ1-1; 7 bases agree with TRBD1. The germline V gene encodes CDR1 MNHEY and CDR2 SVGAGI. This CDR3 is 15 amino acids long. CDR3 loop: CVSSYSTGQNTEAFF. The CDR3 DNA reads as TGTGTCAGCAGTTACTCGACAGGGCAGAACACTGAAGCTTTCTTT.

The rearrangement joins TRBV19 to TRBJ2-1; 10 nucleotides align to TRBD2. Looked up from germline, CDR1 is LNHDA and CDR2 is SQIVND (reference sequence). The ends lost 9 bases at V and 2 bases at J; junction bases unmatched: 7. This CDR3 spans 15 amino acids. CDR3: CASVPSGGPYNEQFF. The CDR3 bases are TGTGCCAGCGTACCTAGCGGGGGACCCTACAATGAGCAGTTCTTC.

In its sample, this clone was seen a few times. CDR3 sequence reads: CASNRGNTEAFF. The DNA for the CDR3 is TGTGCCAGTAACCGCGGTAACACTGAAGCTTTCTTT. V is TRBV19 and J is TRBJ1-1; D is undetermined. Trimming shortened V by 7 bases and J by 2 bases, and 8 bases separated the two germline ends. In germline, CDR1 is LNHDA, CDR2 SQIVND (reference sequence). This CDR3 comprises 12 residues. The full variable domain, in which reference TRBV19 and TRBJ1-1 provide the parts outside the CDR3, is DGGITQSPKYLFRKEGQNVTLSCEQNLNHDAMYWYRQDPGQGLRLIYYSQIVNDFQKGDIAEGYSVSREKKESFPLTVTSAQKNPTAFYLCASNRGNTEAFFGQGTRLTVV.

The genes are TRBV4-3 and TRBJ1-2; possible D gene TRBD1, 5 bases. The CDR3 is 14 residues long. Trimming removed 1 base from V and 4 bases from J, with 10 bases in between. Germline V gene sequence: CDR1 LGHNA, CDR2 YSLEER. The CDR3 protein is CASSQASGIYGYTF. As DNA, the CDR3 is TGCGCCAGCAGCCAAGCTTCAGGGATCTATGGCTACACCTTC.

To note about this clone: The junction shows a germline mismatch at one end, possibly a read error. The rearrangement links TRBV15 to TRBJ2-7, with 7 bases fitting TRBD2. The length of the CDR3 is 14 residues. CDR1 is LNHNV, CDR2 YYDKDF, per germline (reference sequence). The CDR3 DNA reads TGTGCCACCAGCCGAGAGGGGAGGGACTACGAGCAGTACTTC. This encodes CATSREGRDYEQYF.

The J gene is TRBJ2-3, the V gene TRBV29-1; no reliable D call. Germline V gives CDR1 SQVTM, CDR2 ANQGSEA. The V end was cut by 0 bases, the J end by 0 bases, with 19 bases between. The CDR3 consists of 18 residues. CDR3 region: CSVEDFGPTVSSTDTQYF. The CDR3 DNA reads TGCAGCGTTGAAGACTTTGGTCCTACCGTCTCTAGCACAGATACGCAGTATTTT.

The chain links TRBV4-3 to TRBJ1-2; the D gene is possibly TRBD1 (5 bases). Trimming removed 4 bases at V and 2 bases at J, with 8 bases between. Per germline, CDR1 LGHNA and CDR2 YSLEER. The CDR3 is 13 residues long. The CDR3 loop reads CASSPGGNYGYTF. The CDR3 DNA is TGCGCCAGCAGCCCGGGGGGAAACTATGGCTACACCTTC.

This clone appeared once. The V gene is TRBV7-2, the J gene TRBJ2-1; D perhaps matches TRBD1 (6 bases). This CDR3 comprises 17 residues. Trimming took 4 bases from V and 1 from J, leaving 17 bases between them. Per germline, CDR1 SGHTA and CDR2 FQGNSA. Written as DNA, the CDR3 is TGTGCCAGCAGCTCCTACAGGGCCCGGGCGTCCTACAATGAGCAGTTCTTC. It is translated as CASSSYRARASYNEQFF.

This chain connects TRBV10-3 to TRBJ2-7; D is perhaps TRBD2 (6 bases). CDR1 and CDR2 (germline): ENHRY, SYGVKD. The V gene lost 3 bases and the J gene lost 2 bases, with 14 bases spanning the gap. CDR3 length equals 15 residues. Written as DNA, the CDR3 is TGTGCCATCAGTGACGGGTCCGGGGGAGCCTACGAGCAGTACTTC. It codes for CAISDGSGGAYEQYF.